These 8 T cell receptor beta chains share one sample of origin, sequenced in a study of cytomegalovirus exposure and HLA in healthy donors. Primers for the PCR totalled 60 Vbeta and 13 Jbeta. TCRdb keeps only in-frame clones here, not all; method: immunoSEQ multiplex PCR. The sample carries more than 85,000 clones, over 60% recorded once. The specimen was PBMCs. The receptors stem from a male donor in good health and CMV-seropositive.

In this sample, this clone turned up a few times. The V call is TRBV9, the J call TRBJ1-1, with D possibly being TRBD1 (6 bases). The CDR3 extends over 15 amino acids. V lost 0 bases to trimming and J lost 0 bases, with 9 bases between them. The germline gives CDR1 SGDLS, CDR2 YYNGEE. CDR3: CASSVGGGLNTEAFF. CDR3 nucleotides: TGTGCCAGCAGCGTAGGCGGGGGCTTGAACACTGAAGCTTTCTTT.

The chain couples TRBV5-1 to TRBJ2-2; D perhaps matches TRBD2 (6 bases). This CDR3 has 18 residues. V was trimmed by 4 bases and J by 1 base, leaving 20 bases between them. CDR1 SGHRS and CDR2 YFSETQ come from the germline V gene. CDR3 sequence: CASSTTTSGGQNTGELFF. The CDR3 DNA follows: TGCGCCAGCAGCACCACAACGTCCGGGGGTCAGAACACCGGGGAGCTGTTTTTT.

The gene calls are TRBV10-3 and TRBJ1-4; a possible D gene is TRBD1 (5 bases). V dropped 7 bases and J dropped 7 bases, with 16 bases sitting between them. CDR3 length: 14 residues. The germline CDR1 and CDR2 sequences are ENHRY and SYGVKD. This chain's CDR3 is CAIMSGAEGEKLFF. The CDR3 nucleotides are TGTGCCATCATGAGCGGGGCGGAGGGTGAAAAACTGTTTTTT.

This clone was recorded a few times. This sequence joins TRBV25-1 and TRBJ1-3; D call uncertain. The CDR3 consists of 15 residues. Germline V gene data show CDR1 as MGHDK and CDR2 as SYGVNS. Trimming pared 4 bases from V and 1 base from J, leaving 11 bases between. CDR3 sequence: CASSVYTLSGNTIYF. Written as DNA, the CDR3 is TGTGCCAGCAGTGTCTATACTCTATCTGGAAACACCATATATTTT.

In its sample, this clone was seen a few times. The chain is built from TRBV18 and TRBJ2-5, with 9 bases that match TRBD1. The junction had 6 bases not matched to a gene; V was cut back by 3 bases and J by 4 bases. This CDR3 spans 15 amino acids. Germline V gene lookup returns CDR1 KGHSH and CDR2 LQKENI. The CDR3 region is CASSPSGQGGETQYF. Written as DNA, the CDR3 is TGTGCCAGCTCACCCTCGGGACAGGGCGGAGAGACCCAGTACTTC.

The chain links TRBV2 to TRBJ2-7, with D uncertain. This CDR3 region has 15 residues. Germline assignment: CDR1 SNHLY and CDR2 FYNNEI. Between the trimmed V and J ends, which lost 2 bases and 4 bases, there was a span of 15 bases. Here the CDR3 reads CASSESWSPLYEQYF. In DNA form, the CDR3 reads TGTGCCAGCAGTGAATCGTGGTCCCCACTTTACGAGCAGTACTTC.

The CDR3 DNA is TGTGCCAGCTGGGGGCCTCAGGGTCAGCCCCAGCATTTT. Protein product: CASWGPQGQPQHF. The rearrangement uses TRBV28 and TRBJ1-5, with D possibly TRBD1 on 6 matching bases. The germline V gene has CDR1 MDHEN and CDR2 SYDVKM. The V end was cut by 8 bases, the J end by 6 bases, with 14 bases between. This CDR3 is built from 13 residues.

The rearrangement joins TRBV6-5 to TRBJ2-7; D is ambiguous. Germline V gene sequence: CDR1 MNHEY, CDR2 SVGAGI. Trimming removed 5 bases from V and 3 bases from J, with 11 bases in between. This CDR3 spans 13 amino acids. In DNA, the CDR3 is TGTGCCAGCAGTCTTTCCTCGGGCTACGAGCAGTACTTC. Protein product: CASSLSSGYEQYF.